This paragraph reports one TCR beta chain. This entry belongs to a study of control samples from healthy donors and cancer patients. The CDR3 is 15 amino acids. With 6 bases removed from V and 4 bases from J, the gap between germline ends came to 18 bases. CDR1 is MNHEY and CDR2 is SVGEGT in the germline V gene. Assay: immunoSEQ multiplex PCR; the TCRdb copy retains only in-frame clones and omits some. The table shows 110,000 to 150,000 clones, with roughly nine tenths occurring only once. The V and J genes are TRBV6-2 or TRBV6-3 and TRBJ1-1; no firm D call. The sequenced material came from blood. The origin of this receptor is a man aged 25-45 years in good health. The CDR3 region has the DNA TGTGCCAGCAGCCTGGAGACCCCTCGAGTCACTGAAGCTTTCTTT. Protein product: CASSLETPRVTEAFF.